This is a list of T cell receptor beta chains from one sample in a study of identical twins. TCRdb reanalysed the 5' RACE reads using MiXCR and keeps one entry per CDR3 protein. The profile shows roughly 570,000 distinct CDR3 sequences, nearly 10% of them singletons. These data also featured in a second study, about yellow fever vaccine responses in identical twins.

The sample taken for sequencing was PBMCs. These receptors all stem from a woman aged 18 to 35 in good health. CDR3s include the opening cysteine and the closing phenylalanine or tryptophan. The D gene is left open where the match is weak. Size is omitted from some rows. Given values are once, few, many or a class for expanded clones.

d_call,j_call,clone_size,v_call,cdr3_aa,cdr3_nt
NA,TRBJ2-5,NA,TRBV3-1,CASSQDQEWGRPYF,TGTGCCAGCAGCCAAGATCAGGAGTGGGGCAGACCGTACTTC
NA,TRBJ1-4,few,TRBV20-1,CSVRGSVGKLFF,TGCAGTGTTAGAGGAAGTGTAGGGAAACTGTTTTTT
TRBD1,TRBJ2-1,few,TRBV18,CASSRTGNPYNEQFF,TGTGCCAGCTCCCGGACAGGTAATCCCTACAATGAGCAGTTCTTC
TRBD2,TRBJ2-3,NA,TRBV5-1,CASSSLAGGPADTQYF,TGCGCCAGCAGCTCCCTAGCGGGAGGGCCGGCAGATACGCAGTATTTT
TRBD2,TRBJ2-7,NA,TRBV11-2,CASSDLSFWREYAYEQYF,TGTGCCAGCAGCGACCTGAGTTTCTGGCGGGAGTATGCCTACGAGCAGTACTTC
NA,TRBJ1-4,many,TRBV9,CASSEVGGPTEKLFF,TGTGCCAGCAGCGAAGTGGGGGGACCGACGGAAAAACTGTTTTTT
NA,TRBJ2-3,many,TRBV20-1,CSASGKSQYF,TGCAGTGCTTCGGGGAAGTCGCAGTATTTT
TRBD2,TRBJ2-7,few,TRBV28,CASSRTGGGITREQYF,TGTGCCAGCAGTCGAACCGGGGGGGGGATAACGAGGGAGCAGTACTTC
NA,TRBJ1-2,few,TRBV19,CASSASGTNYGYTF,TGTGCCAGTAGTGCCTCCGGGACGAACTATGGCTACACCTTC
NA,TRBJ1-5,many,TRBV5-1,CASSLVAGPDQPQHF,TGCGCCAGCAGCTTGGTGGCAGGCCCGGATCAGCCCCAGCATTTT
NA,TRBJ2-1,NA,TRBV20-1,CSAKLAVSYNEQFF,TGCAGTGCTAAACTAGCAGTCTCCTACAATGAGCAGTTCTTC